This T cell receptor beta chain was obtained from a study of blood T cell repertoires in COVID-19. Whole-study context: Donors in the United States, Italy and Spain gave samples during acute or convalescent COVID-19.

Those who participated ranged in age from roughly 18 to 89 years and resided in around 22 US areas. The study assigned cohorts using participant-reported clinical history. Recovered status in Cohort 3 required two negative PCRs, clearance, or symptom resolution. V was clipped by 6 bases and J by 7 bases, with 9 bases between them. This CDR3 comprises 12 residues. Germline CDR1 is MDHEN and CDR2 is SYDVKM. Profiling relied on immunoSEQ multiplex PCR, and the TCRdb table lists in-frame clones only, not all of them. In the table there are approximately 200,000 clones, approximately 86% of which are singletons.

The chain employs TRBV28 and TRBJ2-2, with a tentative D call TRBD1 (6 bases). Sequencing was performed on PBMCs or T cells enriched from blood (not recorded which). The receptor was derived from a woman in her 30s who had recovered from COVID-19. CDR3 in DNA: TGTGCCAGCAGCGACAGGATCGGGGAGCTGTTTTTT. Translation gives CASSDRIGELFF.